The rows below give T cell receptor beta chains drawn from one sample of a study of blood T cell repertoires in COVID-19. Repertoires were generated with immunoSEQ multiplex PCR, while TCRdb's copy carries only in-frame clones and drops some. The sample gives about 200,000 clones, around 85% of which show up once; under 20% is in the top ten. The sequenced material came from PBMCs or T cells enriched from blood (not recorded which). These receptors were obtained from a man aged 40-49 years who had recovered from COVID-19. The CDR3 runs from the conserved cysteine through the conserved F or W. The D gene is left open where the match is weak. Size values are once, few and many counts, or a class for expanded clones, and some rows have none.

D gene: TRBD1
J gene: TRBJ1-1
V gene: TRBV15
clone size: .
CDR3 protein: CATSRDRGLDTEAFF
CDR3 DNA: TGTGCCACCAGCAGAGATAGGGGGCTTGACACTGAAGCTTTCTTT

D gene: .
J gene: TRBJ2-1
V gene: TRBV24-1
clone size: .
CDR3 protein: CATSDSPPYNEQFF
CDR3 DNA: TGTGCCACCAGTGATTCCCCCCCATACAATGAGCAGTTCTTC

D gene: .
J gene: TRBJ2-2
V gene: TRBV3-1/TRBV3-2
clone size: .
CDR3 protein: CASSQGGRGGTGELFF
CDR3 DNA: TGTGCCAGCAGCCAAGGAGGGCGGGGAGGCACCGGGGAGCTGTTTTTT

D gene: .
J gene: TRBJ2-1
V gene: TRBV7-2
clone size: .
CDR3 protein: CASSLGREYNEQFF
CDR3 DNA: TGTGCCAGCAGCTTAGGGAGGGAGTACAATGAGCAGTTCTTC

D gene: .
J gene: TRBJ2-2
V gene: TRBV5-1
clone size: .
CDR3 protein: CASMATGRMTGELFF
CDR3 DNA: TGCGCCAGTATGGCGACAGGGAGGATGACCGGGGAGCTGTTTTTT

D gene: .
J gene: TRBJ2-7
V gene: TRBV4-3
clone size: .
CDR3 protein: CASSPETSYEQYF
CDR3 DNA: TGCGCCAGCAGCCCGGAGACTAGCTACGAGCAGTACTTC

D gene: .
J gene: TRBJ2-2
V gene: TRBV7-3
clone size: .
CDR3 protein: CASSLLNRGSRGGELFF
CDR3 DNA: TGTGCCAGCAGCTTATTGAATCGTGGGAGCAGGGGCGGGGAGCTGTTTTTT

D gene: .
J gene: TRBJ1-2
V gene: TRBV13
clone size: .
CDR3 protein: CASSTTTTNYGYTF
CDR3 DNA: TGTGCCAGCAGCACCACAACTACTAACTATGGCTACACCTTC

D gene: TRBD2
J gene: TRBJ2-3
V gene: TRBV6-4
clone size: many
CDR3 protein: CASSDMPSGSTDTQYF
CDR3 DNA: TGTGCCAGCAGTGACATGCCTAGCGGGAGCACAGATACGCAGTATTTT

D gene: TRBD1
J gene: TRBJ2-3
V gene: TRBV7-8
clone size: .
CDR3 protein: CASSHAGTGGIGFTDTQYF
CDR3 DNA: TGTGCCAGCAGCCACGCCGGGACAGGGGGCATCGGTTTCACAGATACGCAGTATTTT

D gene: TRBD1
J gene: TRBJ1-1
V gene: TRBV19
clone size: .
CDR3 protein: CASSGQGANSHTEAFF
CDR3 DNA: TGTGCCAGTAGCGGACAGGGGGCGAATAGCCACACTGAAGCTTTCTTT

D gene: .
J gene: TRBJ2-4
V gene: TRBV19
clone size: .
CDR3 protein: CASSGDRGNIQYF
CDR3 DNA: TGTGCCAGTAGCGGAGACCGGGGAAACATTCAGTACTTC

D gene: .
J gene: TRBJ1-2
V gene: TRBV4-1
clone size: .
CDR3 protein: CASSQESREGYGYTF
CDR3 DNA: TGCGCCAGCAGCCAAGAATCTCGGGAGGGTTATGGCTACACCTTC

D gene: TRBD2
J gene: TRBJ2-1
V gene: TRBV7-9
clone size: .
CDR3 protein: CASSFVTSGNEQFF
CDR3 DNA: TGTGCCAGCAGCTTTGTGACTAGCGGTAATGAGCAGTTCTTC

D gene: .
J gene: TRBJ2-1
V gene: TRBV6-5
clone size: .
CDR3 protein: CASTLGRGPYNEQFF
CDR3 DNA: TGTGCCAGCACTTTGGGCAGGGGCCCCTACAATGAGCAGTTCTTC

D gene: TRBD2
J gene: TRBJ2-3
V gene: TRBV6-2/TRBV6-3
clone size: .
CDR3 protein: CASSSPYPSGVPDTQYF
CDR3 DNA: TGTGCCAGCAGTAGTCCTTATCCTAGCGGAGTTCCAGATACGCAGTATTTT

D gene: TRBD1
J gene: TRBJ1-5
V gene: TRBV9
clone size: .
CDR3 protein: CASSVGQGSQPQHF
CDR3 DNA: TGTGCCAGCAGCGTAGGACAGGGAAGTCAGCCCCAGCATTTT

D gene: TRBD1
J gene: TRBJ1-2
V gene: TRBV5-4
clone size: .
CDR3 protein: CASSWGQGSNYGYTF
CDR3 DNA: TGTGCCAGCAGCTGGGGACAGGGGTCTAACTATGGCTACACCTTC

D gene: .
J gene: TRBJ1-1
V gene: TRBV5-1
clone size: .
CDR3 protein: CASSLEGVGRTEAFF
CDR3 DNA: TGCGCCAGCAGCTTGGAAGGGGTAGGTCGTACTGAAGCTTTCTTT

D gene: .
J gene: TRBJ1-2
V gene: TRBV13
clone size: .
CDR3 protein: CASSRSTEILLANYGYTF
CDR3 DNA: TGTGCCAGCAGCCGATCGACAGAGATCCTTTTAGCTAACTATGGCTACACCTTC

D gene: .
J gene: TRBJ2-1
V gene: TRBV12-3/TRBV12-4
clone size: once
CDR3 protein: CASSLGLFNEQFF
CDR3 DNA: TGTGCCAGCAGTTTGGGACTCTTCAATGAGCAGTTCTTC